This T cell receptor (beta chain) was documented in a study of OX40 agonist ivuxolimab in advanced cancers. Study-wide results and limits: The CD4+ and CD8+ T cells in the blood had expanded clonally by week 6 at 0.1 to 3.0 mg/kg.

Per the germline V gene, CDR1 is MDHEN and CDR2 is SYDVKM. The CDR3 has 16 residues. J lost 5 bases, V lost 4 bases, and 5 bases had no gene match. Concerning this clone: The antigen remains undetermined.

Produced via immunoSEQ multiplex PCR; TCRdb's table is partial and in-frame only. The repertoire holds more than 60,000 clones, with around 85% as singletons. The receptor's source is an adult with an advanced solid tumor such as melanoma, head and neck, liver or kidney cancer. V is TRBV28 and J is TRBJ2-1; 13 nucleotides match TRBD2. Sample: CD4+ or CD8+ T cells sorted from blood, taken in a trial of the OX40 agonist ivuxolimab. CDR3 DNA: TGTGCCAGCAGTTCCCGGACTAGCGGGAGCCACAATGAGCAGTTCTTC. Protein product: CASSSRTSGSHNEQFF.